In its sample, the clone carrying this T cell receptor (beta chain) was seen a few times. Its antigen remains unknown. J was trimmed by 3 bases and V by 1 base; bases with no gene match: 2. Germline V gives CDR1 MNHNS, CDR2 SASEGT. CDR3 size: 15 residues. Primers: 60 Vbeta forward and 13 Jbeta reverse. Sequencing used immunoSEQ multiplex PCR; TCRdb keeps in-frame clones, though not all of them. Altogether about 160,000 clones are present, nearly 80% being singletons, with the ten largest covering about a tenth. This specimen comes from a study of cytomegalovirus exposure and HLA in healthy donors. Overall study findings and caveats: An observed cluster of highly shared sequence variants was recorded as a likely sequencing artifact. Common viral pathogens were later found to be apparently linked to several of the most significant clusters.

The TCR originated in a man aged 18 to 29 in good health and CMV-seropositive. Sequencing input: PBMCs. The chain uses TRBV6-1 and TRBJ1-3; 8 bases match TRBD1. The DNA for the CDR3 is TGTGCCAGCAGTGAAGTCAGGGGGCATGGAAACACCATATATTTT. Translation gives CASSEVRGHGNTIYF.